This TCR beta chain was sequenced for a study of T cells after yellow fever vaccination. Study summary: Fractions of low cell number were prepared using SMART-Seq v4 Ultra Low Input.

Turning to this clonotype: No antigen is known for it.

Points from the study as a whole: Faster peaking, at day 5 versus 15, marked a secondary response that was weaker.

Germline CDR1 reads SGHDT; CDR2 reads YYEEEE. The ends lost 3 bases at V and 5 bases at J; junction bases unmatched: 6. This CDR3 is 17 amino acids long. It was through 5'RACE template switching that TCR cDNA was made, with a universal primer site and UMIs added. TCRdb redid the calling of the 5' RACE reads with MiXCR, one entry per CDR3 protein. The repertoire holds about 360,000 distinct CDR3 sequences, with 6.2% as singletons. V and J are TRBV5-6 and TRBJ2-1, with 15 bases fitting TRBD2. The clonotype originates from a man aged 25 to 40 who received the YFV17D yellow fever vaccine. Sequences were derived from PBMCs, sampled 5 days after the yellow fever booster vaccination. The CDR3 spells CASSWRTSGRVNNEQFF. The CDR3 region has the DNA TGTGCCAGCAGCTGGAGGACTAGCGGGAGGGTTAACAATGAGCAGTTCTTC.